This entry lists 22 T cell receptor beta chains sequenced from one sample in a study of blood T cell repertoires in COVID-19. Assay used: immunoSEQ multiplex PCR; TCRdb lists only in-frame clones, some missing. Altogether about 150,000 clones are present, 75% to 85% being singletons, with the ten largest covering 7% to 10%. The sample consisted of peripheral blood. The origin of the receptors is a human donor with acute or convalescent COVID-19. The donor label of this sample is uncertain.

The V gene is TRBV5-6, the J gene TRBJ1-5; tentative D call: TRBD1 (6 bases). V lost 1 base and J lost 2, with 16 bases in between. This CDR3 has 17 amino acids. Germline V gives CDR1 SGHDT, CDR2 YYEEEE. In DNA, the CDR3 is TGTGCCAGCAGCTTGCAGGACAGCTCAGGCGGCAATCAGCCCCAGCATTTT. Amino acid sequence: CASSLQDSSGGNQPQHF.

J is TRBJ2-3 and V is TRBV5-4; 7 nucleotides agree with TRBD2. This CDR3 is built from 15 residues. V trimming: 4 bases; J trimming: 2 bases; junction bases outside the gene matches: 7. Germline V gives CDR1 SGHNT, CDR2 YYREEE (reference sequence). The CDR3 nucleotides are TGTGCCAGCAGCACTGGACTAGTGTTCACAGATACGCAGTATTTT. Residues: CASSTGLVFTDTQYF.

The chain employs TRBV7-2 and TRBJ2-5; D ambiguous. CDR1 is SGHTA and CDR2 is FQGNSA in the germline V gene. V lost 2 bases and J 5 bases, leaving 12 bases between the germline ends. This CDR3 contains 14 residues. The chain's CDR3 is CASSLNSVRETQYF. In DNA, the CDR3 is TGTGCCAGCAGCTTAAACTCCGTCCGTGAGACCCAGTACTTC.

This chain uses TRBV12-3 or TRBV12-4 with TRBJ1-1; 10 bases are shared with TRBD1. The CDR3 consists of 13 residues. V shed 4 bases and J 11 bases; nucleotides not matched to a gene: 7. CDR3 bases: TGTGCCAGCAGTTGGGACAGGGGAATGGGGGCTTTCTTT. This translates into CASSWDRGMGAFF.

J is TRBJ2-2 and V is TRBV9; 7 nucleotides match TRBD2. From germline, CDR1 is SGDLS and CDR2 YYNGEE. The CDR3 is 15 amino acids. V lost 4 bases, J lost 1 base, and 4 bases stayed unmatched. The CDR3 DNA reads TGTGCCAGCAGCTCCCCTAGCGGGAACACCGGGGAGCTGTTTTTT. Translated, it gives CASSSPSGNTGELFF.

The chain employs TRBV19 and TRBJ2-2; D perhaps matches TRBD1 (5 bases). With 6 bases removed from V and 3 bases from J, the gap between germline ends came to 17 bases. CDR3 size: 16 residues. The germline gives CDR1 LNHDA, CDR2 SQIVND (reference sequence). CDR3 residues: CASSHGKGRDTGELFF. The CDR3, as DNA: TGTGCCAGTAGCCACGGCAAGGGGCGCGACACCGGGGAGCTGTTTTTT. The entire variable domain, with the rest obtained from reference TRBV19 and TRBJ2-2, is as follows: DGGITQSPKYLFRKEGQNVTLSCEQNLNHDAMYWYRQDPGQGLRLIYYSQIVNDFQKGDIAEGYSVSREKKESFPLTVTSAQKNPTAFYLCASSHGKGRDTGELFFGEGSRLTVL.

On this clone itself: One junction end disagrees with the germline gene, perhaps due to a read error. The CDR3 region is CASSSQGWGNEQFF. The CDR3, as DNA: TGTGCTAGCAGCTCACAGGGTTGGGGCAATGAGCAGTTCTTC. This rearrangement joins TRBV7-7 to TRBJ2-1, with D possibly being TRBD1 (6 bases). The germline V gene encodes CDR1 SSHAT and CDR2 FNYEAQ (reference sequence). CDR3 size: 14 residues.

The J gene is TRBJ2-3, the V gene TRBV7-3, with 8 bases identical to TRBD1. The CDR3 runs 15 residues. After removal of 3 bases from V and 3 bases from J, the junction contained 5 bases not matched to a gene. The germline V gene encodes CDR1 SGHTA and CDR2 FQGTGA. The CDR3 spells CASSFQGAGTDTQYF. The DNA for the CDR3 is TGTGCCAGCAGCTTCCAGGGGGCTGGGACAGATACGCAGTATTTT. Using reference TRBV7-3 and TRBJ2-3 for the parts outside the CDR3, the full variable domain is GAGVSQTPSNKVTEKGKYVELRCDPISGHTALYWYRQSLGQGPEFLIYFQGTGAADDSGLPNDRFFAVRPEGSVSTLKIQRTERGDSAVYLCASSFQGAGTDTQYFGPGTRLTVL.

The chain links TRBV18 to TRBJ2-6; a weak D match, TRBD2 (5 bases). The CDR3 spans 15 residues. Germline V gene lookup returns CDR1 KGHSH and CDR2 LQKENI. Trimming removed 8 bases at V and 0 bases at J, with 11 bases between. CDR3 nucleotides: TGTGCCAGCAACGGAGGCCTCTCTGGGGCCAACGTCCTGACTTTC. It codes for CASNGGLSGANVLTF.

Regarding this clone: Other DNA sequences in this specimen translate into the identical CDR3. The chain employs TRBV9 and TRBJ1-6; D might be TRBD1 (5 bases). In germline, CDR1 is SGDLS, CDR2 YYNGEE. With 0 bases removed from V and 7 bases from J, the gap between germline ends came to 11 bases. This CDR3 contains 15 residues. The chain's CDR3 is CASSVGGSLNSPLHF. Written as DNA, the CDR3 is TGTGCCAGCAGCGTAGGGGGCAGTTTAAATTCACCCCTCCACTTT. Looking up the rest from reference TRBV9 and TRBJ1-6 gives the full variable domain: DSGVTQTPKHLITATGQRVTLRCSPRSGDLSVYWYQQSLDQGLQFLIQYYNGEERAKGNILERFSAQQFPDLHSELNLSSLELGDSALYFCASSVGGSLNSPLHFGNGTRLTVT.

CDR3: CATRHLGRAETQYF. CDR3 nucleotides: TGCGCCACCCGACATCTGGGGAGGGCAGAGACCCAGTACTTC. The V call is TRBV10-1, the J call TRBJ2-5; 7 bases align to TRBD2. After removal of 10 bases from V and 4 bases from J, the junction contained 12 bases not matched to a gene. There are 14 residues in the CDR3. In germline, CDR1 is WNHNN, CDR2 SYGVQD (reference sequence).

DNA of the CDR3: TGTGCCAGCAGTGACCGCAGGGGGCGTCGGCATGGGGATCAGCCCCAGCATTTT. Its protein product is CASSDRRGRRHGDQPQHF. This rearrangement joins TRBV6-4 to TRBJ1-5; 8 positions match TRBD1. V lost 2 bases and J lost 5; bases outside the gene matches: 14. The CDR3 spans 18 residues. Germline V CDR1 and CDR2: MRHNA, SNTAGT.

The chain combines TRBV27 with TRBJ2-2; D uncertain. Germline CDR1 is MNHEY and CDR2 is SMNVEV (reference sequence). This CDR3 region has 15 residues. Trimming shortened V by 5 bases and J by 0 bases, and 10 bases separated the two germline ends. CDR3 DNA: TGTGCCAGCAGTAGATTCAGAACGAACACCGGGGAGCTGTTTTTT. Amino acids: CASSRFRTNTGELFF.

Only a few counts were recorded for this clone. This chain's CDR3 is CASSYGPNTEAFF. Here the CDR3 DNA reads TGTGCCAGCAGCTATGGCCCTAACACTGAAGCTTTCTTT. This rearrangement joins TRBV7-9 to TRBJ1-1; D is ambiguous. The germline V gene encodes CDR1 SEHNR and CDR2 FQNEAQ (reference sequence). The CDR3 extends over 13 amino acids. The germline V and J ends were trimmed by 4 bases and 2 bases, with 8 bases remaining between them.

The J gene is TRBJ2-7, the V gene TRBV14, with TRBD2 matching over 7 bases. CDR1 is SGHDN and CDR2 is FVKESK in the germline V gene. V lost 5 bases, J lost 8 bases, and 3 bases stayed unmatched. This CDR3 region has 11 residues. CDR3 coding DNA: TGTGCCAGCAGCGCGGGGGAACAGCAGTACGTC. Protein product: CASSAGEQQYV.

J is TRBJ2-5 and V is TRBV2; TRBD2 matches 13 bases. Germline assignment: CDR1 SNHLY and CDR2 FYNNEI. The CDR3 is made up of 16 amino acids. V trimming: 6 bases; J trimming: 5 bases; junction bases outside the gene matches: 9. The CDR3 DNA sequence: TGTGCCAGCAGACCCTGGACTAGCGGGGGAGGGGAGACCCAGTACTTC. It codes for CASRPWTSGGGETQYF. The full variable domain, in which reference TRBV2 and TRBJ2-5 provide the parts outside the CDR3, is EPEVTQTPSHQVTQMGQEVILRCVPISNHLYFYWYRQILGQKVEFLVSFYNNEISEKSEIFDDQFSVERPDGSNFTLKIRSTKLEDSAMYFCASRPWTSGGGETQYFGPGTRLLVL.

The V call is TRBV5-1, the J call TRBJ1-5; 9 bases map to TRBD1. Losses at the gene ends were 4 bases for V and 7 bases for J; bases not matched to a gene: 9. There are 15 residues in the CDR3. Germline loops: CDR1 SGHRS, CDR2 YFSETQ. This CDR3 is CASSLTGGVEQPQHF. The CDR3 DNA reads TGCGCCAGCAGCCTGACAGGGGGAGTGGAACAGCCCCAGCATTTT.

The chain carries TRBV11-2 and TRBJ2-1; TRBD1 might be the D (6 bases). The V gene's germline CDR1 is SGHAT and CDR2 FQNNGV. CDR3 size: 14 residues. V was pared by 4 bases and J by 7 bases, with 14 bases between. The chain's CDR3 is CASSSPTGLNEQFF. The DNA for the CDR3 is TGTGCCAGCAGCTCCCCGACAGGACTGAATGAGCAGTTCTTC.

This sequence joins TRBV4-1 and TRBJ1-1, with no clear D. Trimming left V 3 bases short and J 1 base short, with 12 bases between. The V gene's germline CDR1 is MGHRA and CDR2 YSYEKL. The CDR3 has 15 residues. CDR3 DNA: TGCGCCAGCAGCCATCCCGAGAAGCCGAACACTGAAGCTTTCTTT. Amino acid sequence: CASSHPEKPNTEAFF.

This chain uses TRBV2 with TRBJ1-1; tentatively, D is TRBD1 (6 bases). This CDR3 is built from 11 residues. Germline CDR1 is SNHLY and CDR2 is FYNNEI. Deletions cut 7 bases from V and 5 bases from J, with 8 bases between. The CDR3 reads CASTQGTEAFF. CDR3 bases: TGTGCCAGCACCCAGGGGACTGAAGCTTTCTTT. The full variable domain, with the rest looked up from reference TRBV2 and TRBJ1-1, is EPEVTQTPSHQVTQMGQEVILRCVPISNHLYFYWYRQILGQKVEFLVSFYNNEISEKSEIFDDQFSVERPDGSNFTLKIRSTKLEDSAMYFCASTQGTEAFFGQGTRLTVV.

Remarks on this clone: The DNA is left out, because the CDR3 cannot be placed on it with certainty; the CDR3 is given as TCRdb lists it. The chain recombines TRBV12-5 with TRBJ1-2; the table's D call of TRBD1 was not tested on the DNA. Germline V gene data show CDR1 as LGHNT and CDR2 as FRNRAP. The length of the CDR3 is 13 amino acids, counting both ends. CDR3 protein: CASGLVGTGSSFF.

This chain uses TRBV7-8 with TRBJ2-5; TRBD2 might be the D (6 bases). The germline CDR1 and CDR2 sequences are SGHVS and FQNEAQ. With 1 base removed from V and 3 bases from J, the gap between germline ends came to 12 bases. This CDR3 is built from 15 residues. The CDR3 nucleotides read TGTGCCAGCAGCTTAGGGACTATCCTAGAAGAGACCCAGTACTTC. Its translation is CASSLGTILEETQYF. The variable domain in full, completed from reference TRBV7-8 and TRBJ2-5, reads GAGVSQSPRYKVAKRGQDVALRCDPISGHVSLFWYQQALGQGPEFLTYFQNEAQLDKSGLPSDRFFAERPEGSVSTLKIQRTQQEDSAVYLCASSLGTILEETQYFGPGTRLLVL.